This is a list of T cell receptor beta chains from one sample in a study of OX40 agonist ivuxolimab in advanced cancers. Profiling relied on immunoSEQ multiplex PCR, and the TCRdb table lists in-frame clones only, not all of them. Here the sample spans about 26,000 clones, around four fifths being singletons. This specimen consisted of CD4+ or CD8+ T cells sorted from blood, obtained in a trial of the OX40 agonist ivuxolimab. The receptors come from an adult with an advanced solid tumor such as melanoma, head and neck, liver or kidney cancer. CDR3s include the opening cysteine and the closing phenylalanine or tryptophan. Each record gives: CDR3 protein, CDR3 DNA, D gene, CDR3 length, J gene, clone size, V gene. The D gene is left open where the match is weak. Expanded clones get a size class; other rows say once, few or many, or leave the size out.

CDR3aa: CASSFGTGSRETQYF
CDR3nt: TGTGCCAGCAGCTTTGGGACAGGGTCTCGGGAGACCCAGTACTTC
d_gene: TRBD1
len: 15
j_gene: TRBJ2-5
abundance: NA
v_gene: TRBV11-2

CDR3aa: CASSSPGLSYEQYF
CDR3nt: TGTGCCAGCAGTTCCCCGGGGCTTTCCTACGAGCAGTACTTC
d_gene: NA
len: 14
j_gene: TRBJ2-7
abundance: NA
v_gene: TRBV2

CDR3aa: CAWGSSGAHNEQFF
CDR3nt: TGTGCCTGGGGCTCTAGCGGGGCCCACAATGAGCAGTTCTTC
d_gene: TRBD2
len: 14
j_gene: TRBJ2-1
abundance: NA
v_gene: TRBV30

CDR3aa: CASSAGQLYEQYF
CDR3nt: TGTGCCAGCAGCGCGGGACAGCTCTACGAGCAGTACTTC
d_gene: NA
len: 13
j_gene: TRBJ2-7
abundance: NA
v_gene: TRBV7-8

CDR3aa: CASSWGQGNTEAFF
CDR3nt: TGTGCCAGCAGCTGGGGACAGGGGAACACTGAAGCTTTCTTT
d_gene: TRBD1
len: 14
j_gene: TRBJ1-1
abundance: few
v_gene: TRBV7-3

CDR3aa: CSAMWGTEAFF
CDR3nt: TGCAGTGCTATGTGGGGGACTGAAGCTTTCTTT
d_gene: NA
len: 11
j_gene: TRBJ1-1
abundance: few
v_gene: TRBV20-1

CDR3aa: CASSVEGTQETQYF
CDR3nt: TGTGCCAGCAGCGTAGAGGGGACCCAAGAGACCCAGTACTTC
d_gene: NA
len: 14
j_gene: TRBJ2-5
abundance: NA
v_gene: TRBV9

CDR3aa: CASSQDGGGRGSYEQYF
CDR3nt: TGCGCCAGCAGCCAAGATGGGGGCGGACGGGGTTCCTACGAGCAGTACTTC
d_gene: NA
len: 17
j_gene: TRBJ2-7
abundance: NA
v_gene: TRBV4-3

CDR3aa: CASSQLLSWDMIYEQYF
CDR3nt: TGCGCCAGCAGCCAATTGTTATCCTGGGACATGATTTACGAGCAGTACTTC
d_gene: NA
len: 17
j_gene: TRBJ2-7
abundance: NA
v_gene: TRBV4-1

CDR3aa: CASSLWGLGDGTSPLHF
CDR3nt: TGTGCCAGCAGTTTATGGGGGTTGGGGGATGGTACTTCACCCCTCCACTTT
d_gene: NA
len: 17
j_gene: TRBJ1-6
abundance: NA
v_gene: TRBV28